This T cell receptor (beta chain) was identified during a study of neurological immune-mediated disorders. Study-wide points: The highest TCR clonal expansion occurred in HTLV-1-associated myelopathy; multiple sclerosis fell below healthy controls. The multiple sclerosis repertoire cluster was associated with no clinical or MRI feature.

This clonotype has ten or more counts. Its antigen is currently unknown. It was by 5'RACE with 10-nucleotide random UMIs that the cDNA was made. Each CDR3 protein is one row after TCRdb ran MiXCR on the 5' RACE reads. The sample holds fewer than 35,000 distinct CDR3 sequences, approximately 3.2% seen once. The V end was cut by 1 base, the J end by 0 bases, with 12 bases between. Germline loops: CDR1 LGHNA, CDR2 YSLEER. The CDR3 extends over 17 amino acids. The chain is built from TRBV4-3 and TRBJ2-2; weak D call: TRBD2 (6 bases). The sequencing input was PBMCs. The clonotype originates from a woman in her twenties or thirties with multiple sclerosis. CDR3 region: CASSQVGTGANTGELFF. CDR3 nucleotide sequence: TGCGCCAGCAGCCAAGTTGGGACGGGAGCGAACACCGGGGAGCTGTTTTTT.